This T cell receptor beta chain was observed in a study of T cell responses to AZD1222 COVID-19 vaccine. To note about this clone: Its specificity is unknown.

Trimming removed 1 base at V and 4 bases at J, with 4 bases between. CDR1 SEHNR and CDR2 FQNEAQ come from the germline V gene (reference sequence). The CDR3 extends over 13 amino acids. TCRdb keeps only in-frame clones here, not all; method: immunoSEQ multiplex PCR. This table has around 170,000 clones, approximately 90% appearing once. Study-level results: In all cases, repertoires were sampled only after the peak T cell response. Reportedly, nearly half the spike-specific TCRs target unmutated variant regions. Among AZD1222 vaccinees, only 5 to 7 were seropositive at baseline. The sample set comprised mostly white British donors with more females, and clonal diversity was possibly underestimated.

Sequenced here: peripheral blood, sampled on day 0 of AZD1222 vaccination. The source of this sequence is an adult in good health. The chain carries TRBV7-9 and TRBJ2-2, with D uncertain. The chain's CDR3 is CASSLVSTGELFF. CDR3 nucleotide sequence: TGTGCCAGCAGCTTAGTCTCCACCGGGGAGCTGTTTTTT.